This T cell receptor beta chain was identified in a study of T-cell reconstitution after alpha-beta-depleted transplantation in children. This clonotype was recorded a few times. Preparing the TCRbeta library involved the use of unique molecular identifiers. MiXCR, applied by TCRdb to the PCR reads, yields one record per CDR3 protein. The top ten clones hold less than 4.5% of a sample with a few hundred thousand distinct CDR3 sequences, roughly 22% of them seen once. The CDR3 sequence is 17 residues long. The germline gives CDR1 DFQATT, CDR2 SNEGSKA (reference sequence). The V gene lost 7 bases and the J gene lost 2 bases, with 25 bases spanning the gap.

This TCR was sampled from a human donor who donated a stem cell graft to a child with acute myeloid leukemia. J is TRBJ2-3 and V is TRBV20-1; weak D call: TRBD1 (5 bases). Sequences were derived from PBMCs from the stem cell graft donor, sampled from the stem cell graft. The CDR3 DNA is TGCAGTGTGTTGGGTACAGACAGTCCGGAATCCACAGATACGCAGTATTTT. Its translation: CSVLGTDSPESTDTQYF.